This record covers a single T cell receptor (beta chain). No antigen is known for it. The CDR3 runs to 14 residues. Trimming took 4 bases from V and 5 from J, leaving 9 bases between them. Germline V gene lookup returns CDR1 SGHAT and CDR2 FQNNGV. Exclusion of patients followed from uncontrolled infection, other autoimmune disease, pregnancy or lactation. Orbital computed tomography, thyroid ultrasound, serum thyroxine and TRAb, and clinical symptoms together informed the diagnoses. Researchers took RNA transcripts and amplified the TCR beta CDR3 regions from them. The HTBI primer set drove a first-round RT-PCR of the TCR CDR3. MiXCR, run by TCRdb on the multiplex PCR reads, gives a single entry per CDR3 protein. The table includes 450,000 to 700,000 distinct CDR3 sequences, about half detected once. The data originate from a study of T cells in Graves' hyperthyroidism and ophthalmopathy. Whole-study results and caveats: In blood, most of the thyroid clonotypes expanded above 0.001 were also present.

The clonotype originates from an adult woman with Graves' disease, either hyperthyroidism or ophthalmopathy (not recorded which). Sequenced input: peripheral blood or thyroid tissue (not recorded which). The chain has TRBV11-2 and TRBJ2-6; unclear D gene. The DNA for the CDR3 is TGTGCCAGCAGCTCATCGTCGAGGGCCAACGTCCTGACTTTC. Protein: CASSSSSRANVLTF.